The 19 T cell receptor beta chains presented below share a single source sample, sequenced in a study of CD8 T cells in ankylosing spondylitis. TCRdb reanalysed the 5' RACE reads using MiXCR and keeps one entry per CDR3 protein. The sample has about 840,000 distinct CDR3 sequences, about 11% seen once. Antigens for these TCRs are unknown. Study-wide results and caveats: Several highly homologous variants made up a TCR beta motif, and this motif appeared characteristic of ankylosing spondylitis blood.

Sequencing used blood, either unsorted or a sorted T cell fraction (not recorded which). All receptors derive from a male donor with ankylosing spondylitis.

There are many counts of this clonotype. The chain has TRBV20-1 and TRBJ2-2; D call uncertain. Germline CDR1 DFQATT, CDR2 SNEGSKA (reference sequence). This CDR3 contains 14 residues. V dropped 0 bases and J dropped 8 bases, with 13 bases sitting between them. CDR3 loop: CSARDWSVEGELFF. CDR3 coding DNA: TGCAGTGCTAGAGATTGGAGTGTCGAGGGGGAGCTGTTTTTT.

The chain carries TRBV7-2 and TRBJ1-2, with no clear D. The germline gives CDR1 SGHTA, CDR2 FQGNSA. V was clipped by 2 bases and J by 5 bases, with 9 bases between them. The CDR3 has 13 amino acids. Here the CDR3 DNA reads TGTGCCAGCAGCTTATCTTTCGGATATGGCTACACCTTC. The encoded protein is CASSLSFGYGYTF.

V usage is TRBV6-5 and J usage is TRBJ2-7; maybe TRBD1 (5 bases). CDR1 is MNHEY, CDR2 SVGAGI, per germline. The CDR3 sequence is 15 residues long. V lost 2 bases and J 6 bases, leaving 17 bases between the germline ends. The CDR3: CASSYNSGSGIEQYF. The CDR3 DNA sequence: TGTGCCAGCAGTTACAATTCGGGTTCAGGGATCGAGCAGTACTTC.

This rearrangement joins TRBV5-6 to TRBJ2-7, with 7 nucleotides matching TRBD1. V was pared by 3 bases and J by 2 bases, with 8 bases of the junction left unmatched. The CDR3 has 15 residues. Per germline, CDR1 SGHDT and CDR2 YYEEEE. CDR3 DNA: TGTGCCAGCAGCTGGGGACAGAAAACCACCTACGAGCAGTACTTC. Translated: CASSWGQKTTYEQYF.

This rearrangement joins TRBV20-1 to TRBJ2-7; the D gene could be TRBD1 or TRBD2 (5 bases each). This CDR3 has 18 residues. Trimming shortened V by 0 bases and J by 2 bases, and 23 bases separated the two germline ends. Germline values: CDR1 DFQATT, CDR2 SNEGSKA (reference sequence). CDR3 sequence: CSARDSRDGLMEPYEQYF. CDR3 bases: TGCAGTGCTAGAGATAGTAGGGACGGCCTTATGGAACCCTACGAGCAGTACTTC.

This clonotype was counted only a few times. This chain uses TRBV5-1 with TRBJ2-1; perhaps TRBD2 as D (5 bases). With 10 bases removed from V and 2 bases from J, the gap between germline ends came to 16 bases. Germline V lookup: CDR1 SGHRS, CDR2 YFSETQ. There are 14 residues in the CDR3. The CDR3 protein is CAAGGDQAYNEQFF. Written as DNA, the CDR3 is TGCGCCGCAGGAGGAGATCAGGCCTACAATGAGCAGTTCTTC.

This clonotype appeared many times. The rearrangement uses TRBV5-1 and TRBJ1-1; no definite D call. The germline CDR1 and CDR2 sequences are SGHRS and YFSETQ. Trimming stripped 2 bases from V and 5 bases from J, with 13 bases between. The CDR3 is 14 residues long. The CDR3 spells CASSFLKGATEAFF. CDR3 nucleotide sequence: TGCGCCAGCAGCTTCCTAAAGGGTGCGACTGAAGCTTTCTTT.

This clonotype has only a few counts. The chain links TRBV25-1 to TRBJ1-2; 7 bases are shared with TRBD1. The trim removed 1 base at V and 4 bases at J, leaving 9 bases unmatched. Germline CDR1 MGHDK, CDR2 SYGVNS. The CDR3 runs to 16 residues. The CDR3 spells CASSEFLNRDSYGYTF. In nucleotides, the CDR3 is TGTGCCAGCAGTGAATTTCTAAACCGGGACAGCTATGGCTACACCTTC.

In its sample, this clonotype was seen a few times. This sequence joins TRBV5-1 and TRBJ2-2, with D perhaps TRBD2 (5 bases). In germline, CDR1 is SGHRS, CDR2 YFSETQ. Trimming took 5 bases from V and 3 from J, leaving 17 bases between them. This CDR3 is built from 16 residues. For the CDR3, the DNA is TGCGCCAGCAGTAGAGGGTCGACCCTAGACACCGGGGAGCTGTTTTTT. This sequence encodes CASSRGSTLDTGELFF.

The chain couples TRBV6-1 to TRBJ2-3; D remains ambiguous. CDR1 and CDR2 (germline): MNHNS, SASEGT. The CDR3 sequence is 12 residues long. V was trimmed by 4 bases and J by 5 bases, leaving 7 bases between them. CDR3 region: CASSGDRDTQYF. As DNA, the CDR3 is TGTGCCAGCAGTGGGGATCGAGATACGCAGTATTTT.

The chain carries TRBV20-1 and TRBJ2-3, with D possibly matching TRBD1 (6 bases). This CDR3 comprises 16 residues. Germline-derived CDR1 and CDR2 are DFQATT and SNEGSKA (reference sequence). The germline V and J ends were trimmed by 3 bases and 8 bases, with 24 bases remaining between them. CDR3: CSARDPSDHVRGTQYF. The CDR3 DNA sequence: TGCAGTGCTAGGGACCCCAGCGACCACGTCAGGGGTACGCAGTATTTT.

This clonotype was picked up a small number of times. The J gene is TRBJ1-1, the V gene TRBV20-1; a weak D match, TRBD1 (5 bases). Germline assignment: CDR1 DFQATT and CDR2 SNEGSKA (reference sequence). The CDR3 has 11 amino acids. Trimming left V 7 bases short and J 2 bases short, with 8 bases between. The CDR3 DNA reads as TGCAGTGAGACAGATAACACTGAAGCTTTCTTT. Translated: CSETDNTEAFF.

CDR3 protein: CASSLMIQGSGSYNEQFF. The CDR3 DNA sequence: TGCGCCAGCAGCCTAATGATTCAGGGCAGCGGGAGCTACAATGAGCAGTTCTTC. The V call is TRBV4-1, the J call TRBJ2-1, with 8 bases lining up with TRBD2. Germline CDR1 reads MGHRA; CDR2 reads YSYEKL. The V segment lost 4 bases and the J segment 3 bases; nucleotides outside the gene matches: 14. The CDR3 is made up of 18 amino acids.

This clonotype was picked up a small number of times. This sequence joins TRBV12-3 or TRBV12-4 and TRBJ1-2; possible D gene TRBD1, 5 bases. V lost 4 bases, J lost 5 bases, and 14 bases lay in between. CDR3 length: 14 residues. The CDR3 region is CASSWGTVGYGYTF. The CDR3 nucleotides read TGTGCCAGCAGTTGGGGGACGGTGGGTTATGGCTACACCTTC.

This clonotype was observed at least ten times. The rearrangement joins TRBV7-9 to TRBJ1-1; D possibly corresponds to TRBD1 (5 bases). CDR1 SEHNR and CDR2 FQNEAQ come from the germline V gene (reference sequence). The CDR3 consists of 15 residues. With 6 bases removed from V and 4 bases from J, the gap between germline ends came to 18 bases. The CDR3, as DNA: TGTGCCAGCAGTGCCGGGGCCCGGTTCGGCACTGAAGCTTTCTTT. It is translated as CASSAGARFGTEAFF.

This clonotype was observed a few times. The chain employs TRBV7-6 and TRBJ2-2; the D gene is possibly TRBD1 (5 bases). Per germline, CDR1 SGHVS and CDR2 FNYEAQ. Trimming pared 5 bases from V and 4 bases from J, leaving 17 bases between. CDR3 length: 16 residues. CDR3 DNA: TGTGCCAGCAGCCCTAACCCCAGCAGGGCCACCGGGGAGCTGTTTTTT. Its translation: CASSPNPSRATGELFF. The variable domain in full, completed from reference TRBV7-6 and TRBJ2-2, reads GAGVSQSPRYKVTKRGQDVALRCDPISGHVSLYWYRQALGQGPEFLTYFNYEAQQDKSGLPNDRFSAERPEGSISTLTIQRTEQRDSAMYRCASSPNPSRATGELFFGEGSRLTVL.

The J gene is TRBJ2-1, the V gene TRBV18; D assignment may be TRBD1 or TRBD2 (5 bases each). The germline gives CDR1 KGHSH, CDR2 LQKENI. The V end lost 3 bases, the J end lost 6 bases, and 9 bases lay between the germline ends. CDR3 length: 13 amino acids. This chain's CDR3 is CASSPGPSNEQFF. The CDR3 DNA reads TGTGCCAGCTCACCGGGACCGAGCAATGAGCAGTTCTTC.

The chain is built from TRBV16 and TRBJ1-1; D is undetermined. CDR1 is KGHSY, CDR2 FQNENV, per germline. This CDR3 spans 17 amino acids. V shed 1 base and J shed 4 bases, with 19 bases lying between them. Written as DNA, the CDR3 is TGTGCCAGCAGCCAATTAGATCGAGCGCGGAGAATCACTGAAGCTTTCTTT. Protein sequence: CASSQLDRARRITEAFF.

This clonotype was recorded a few times. The V and J genes are TRBV20-1 and TRBJ2-5; TRBD2 matches 9 bases. The CDR3 has 17 residues. Germline trimming cut 3 bases from V and 5 bases from J; bases unmatched to any gene: 16. CDR1 DFQATT and CDR2 SNEGSKA come from the germline V gene (reference sequence). The CDR3 DNA reads TGCAGTGCTAGTGATCCTGGCGGGAGGGCCTATCGGGAGACCCAGTACTTC. Residues: CSASDPGGRAYRETQYF.